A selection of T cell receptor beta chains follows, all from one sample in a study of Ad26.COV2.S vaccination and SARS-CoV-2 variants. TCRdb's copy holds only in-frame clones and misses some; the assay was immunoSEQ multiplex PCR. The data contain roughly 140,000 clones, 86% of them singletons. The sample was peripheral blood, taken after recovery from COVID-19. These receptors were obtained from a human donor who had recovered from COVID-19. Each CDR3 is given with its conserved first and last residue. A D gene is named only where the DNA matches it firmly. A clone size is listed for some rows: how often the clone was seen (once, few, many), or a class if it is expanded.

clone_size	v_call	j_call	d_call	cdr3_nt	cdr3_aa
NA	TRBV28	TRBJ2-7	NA	TGTGCCAGCAGTGAAACACACGAGCAGTACTTC	CASSETHEQYF
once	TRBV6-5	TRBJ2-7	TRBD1	TGTGCCAGCAGTTACGGGCAGGGGGTTTCCACGCAGTACTTC	CASSYGQGVSTQYF
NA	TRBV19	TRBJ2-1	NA	TGTGCCAGTAGTTCATCAAACAGCTTCGGGTATGAGCAGTTCTTC	CASSSSNSFGYEQFF
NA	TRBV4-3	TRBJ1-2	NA	TGCGCCAGCAGTCTTCAGGGGCAGGAAGGCTACACCTTC	CASSLQGQEGYTF
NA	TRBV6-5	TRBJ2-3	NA	TGTGCCAGCAGTAACCCGGGTCACACAGATACGCAGTATTTT	CASSNPGHTDTQYF
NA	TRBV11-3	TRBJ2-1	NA	TGTGCCAGCAGCACACGGGAGAATGAGCAGTTCTTC	CASSTRENEQFF
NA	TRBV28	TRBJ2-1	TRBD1	TGTGCCAGCAGCCTAAACAGGGGGCAGGCAAATGAGCAGTTCTTC	CASSLNRGQANEQFF
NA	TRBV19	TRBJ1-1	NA	TGTGCCAGTAGCCCCACGGTCGTATCTGAAGCTTTCTTT	CASSPTVVSEAFF
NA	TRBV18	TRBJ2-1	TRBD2	TGTGCCAGCTCACCTAGCGGGGGGGCTGGTAATGAGCAGTTCTTC	CASSPSGGAGNEQFF
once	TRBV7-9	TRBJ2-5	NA	TGTGCCAGCACGTGGGGGGCGGGTCAGCAAGAGACCCAGTACTTC	CASTWGAGQQETQYF
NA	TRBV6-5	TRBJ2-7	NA	TGTGCCAGCAGGGGACGGTTGTACGAGCAGTACTTC	CASRGRLYEQYF
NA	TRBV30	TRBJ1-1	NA	TGTGCCTGTTTTGAGGGAATCGCGAACACTGAAGCTTTCTTT	CACFEGIANTEAFF
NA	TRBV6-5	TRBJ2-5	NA	TGTGCCAGCAGTTACTTCGCCTATCAAAGCCAAGAGACCCAGTACTTC	CASSYFAYQSQETQYF
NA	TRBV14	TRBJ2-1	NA	TGTGCCAGCAGCCAAGCTTTGACAGTGCCCTACAATGAGCAGTTCTTC	CASSQALTVPYNEQFF
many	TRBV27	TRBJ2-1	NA	TGTGCCAGCAGTCCGCGGACAGCAGACAATGAGCAGTTCTTC	CASSPRTADNEQFF
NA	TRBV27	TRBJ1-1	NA	TGTGCCAGCAGTTTGAAGCAGGCCTCCAGGAAAGCTTTCTTT	CASSLKQASRKAFF
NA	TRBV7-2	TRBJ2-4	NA	TGTGCCAGCAGCTTAGCTATAGCCAAAAACATTCAGTACTTC	CASSLAIAKNIQYF
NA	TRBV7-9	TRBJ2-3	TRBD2	TGTGCCAGCAGCTTAGCGGCTAGCGGGGGGTCCGCAGATACGCAGTATTTT	CASSLAASGGSADTQYF
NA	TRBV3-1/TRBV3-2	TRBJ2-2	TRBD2	TGTGCCAGCAGCCAAGAGCTAGCGGTCGCCACCGGGGAGCTGTTTTTT	CASSQELAVATGELFF
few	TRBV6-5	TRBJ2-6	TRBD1	TGTGCCAGCAGTAGGGACAGCTCTGGGGCCAACGTCCTGACTTTC	CASSRDSSGANVLTF
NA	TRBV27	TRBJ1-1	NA	TGTGCCAGCAGTGCGCTTGCTGTGAACACTGAAGCTTTCTTT	CASSALAVNTEAFF
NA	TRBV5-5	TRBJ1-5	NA	TGTGCCAGCAGCTTGGAAGGGGCGGGTCAGCCCCAGCATTTT	CASSLEGAGQPQHF
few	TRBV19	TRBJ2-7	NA	TGTGCCACCCAGACTGACAATTCCTACGAGCAGTACTTC	CATQTDNSYEQYF
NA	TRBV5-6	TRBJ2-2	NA	TGTGCCAGCAGCATAAGCGGGGAGCTGTTTTTT	CASSISGELFF
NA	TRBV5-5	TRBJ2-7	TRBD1	TGTGCCAGCAGACCGACAGGGGTCTACGAGCAGTACTTC	CASRPTGVYEQYF
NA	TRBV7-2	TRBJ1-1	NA	TGTGCCAGCAGCTTAGAAATCCCAGAATTGAACACTGAAGCTTTCTTT	CASSLEIPELNTEAFF
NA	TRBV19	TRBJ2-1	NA	TGTGCCAGTAGTACGGGAAGAGTACTCTACAATGAGCAGTTCTTC	CASSTGRVLYNEQFF
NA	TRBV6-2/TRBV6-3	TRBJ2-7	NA	TGTGCCAGCAGTCCAAAGGACGGGTGGGCCTACGAGCAGTACTTC	CASSPKDGWAYEQYF
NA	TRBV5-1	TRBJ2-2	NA	TGCGCCAGCAGCTTGTCCGGGAAGGGACGTAATTTTCCCGGGGAGCTGTTTTTT	CASSLSGKGRNFPGELFF
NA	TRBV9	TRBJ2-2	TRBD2	TGTGCCAGCAGCGCCGGACTAGCGCGGGGCTTCGGGGAGCTGTTTTTT	CASSAGLARGFGELFF
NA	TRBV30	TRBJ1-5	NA	TGTGCCTGGAGCAGTTATAGCAATCAGCCCCAGCATTTT	CAWSSYSNQPQHF
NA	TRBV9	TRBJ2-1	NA	TGTGCCAGCAGCGTAGGGGGGGGCCAACAGTTCTTC	CASSVGGGQQFF
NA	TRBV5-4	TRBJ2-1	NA	TGTGCCAGCAGCTTGGCGGCAGGAATCGGGTCCTACAATGAGCAGTTCTTC	CASSLAAGIGSYNEQFF
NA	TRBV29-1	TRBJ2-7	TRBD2	TGCAGCGGGCAAACTAGCGGGGCCCTCTACGAGCAGTACTTC	CSGQTSGALYEQYF
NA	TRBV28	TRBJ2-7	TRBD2	TGTGCCAGCAGTTTCTTAGCGGGGGAGGACTACGAGCAGTACTTC	CASSFLAGEDYEQYF